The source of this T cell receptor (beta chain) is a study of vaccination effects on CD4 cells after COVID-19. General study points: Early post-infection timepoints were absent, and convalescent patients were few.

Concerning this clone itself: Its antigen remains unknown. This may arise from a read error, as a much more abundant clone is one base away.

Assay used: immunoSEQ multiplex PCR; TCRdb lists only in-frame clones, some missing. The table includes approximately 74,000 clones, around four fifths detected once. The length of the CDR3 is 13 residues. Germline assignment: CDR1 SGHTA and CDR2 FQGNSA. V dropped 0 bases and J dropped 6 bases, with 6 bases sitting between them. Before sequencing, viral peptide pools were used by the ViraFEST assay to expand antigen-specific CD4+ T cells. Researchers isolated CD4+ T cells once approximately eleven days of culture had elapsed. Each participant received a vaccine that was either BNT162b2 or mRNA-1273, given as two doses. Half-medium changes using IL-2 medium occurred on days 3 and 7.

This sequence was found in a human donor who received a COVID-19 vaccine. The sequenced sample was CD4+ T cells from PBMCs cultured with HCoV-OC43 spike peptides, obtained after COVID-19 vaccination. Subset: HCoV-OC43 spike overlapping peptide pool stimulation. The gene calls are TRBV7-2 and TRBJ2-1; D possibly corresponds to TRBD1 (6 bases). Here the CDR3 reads CASSLAGGNEQFF. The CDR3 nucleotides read TGTGCCAGCAGCTTAGCAGGGGGCAATGAGCAGTTCTTC.